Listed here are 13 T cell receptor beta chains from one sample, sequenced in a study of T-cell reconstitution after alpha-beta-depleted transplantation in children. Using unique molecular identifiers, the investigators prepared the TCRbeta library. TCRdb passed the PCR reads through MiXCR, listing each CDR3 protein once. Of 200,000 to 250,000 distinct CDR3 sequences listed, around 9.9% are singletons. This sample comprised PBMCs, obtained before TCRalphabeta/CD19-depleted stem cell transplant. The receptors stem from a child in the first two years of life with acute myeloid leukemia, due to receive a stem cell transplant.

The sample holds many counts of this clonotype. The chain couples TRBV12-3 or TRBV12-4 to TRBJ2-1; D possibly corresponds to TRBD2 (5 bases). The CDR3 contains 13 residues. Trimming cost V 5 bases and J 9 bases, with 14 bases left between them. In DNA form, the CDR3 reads TGTGCCAGCAGTGGAAGTCTAGCCAGTGAGCAGTTCTTC. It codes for CASSGSLASEQFF.

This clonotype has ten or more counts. CDR3 sequence: CSAREASGSETQYF. The CDR3 DNA is TGCAGTGCTAGAGAAGCTAGCGGGAGCGAGACCCAGTACTTC. The chain has TRBV20-1 and TRBJ2-5; 10 bases agree with TRBD2. The J segment lost 5 bases and the V segment lost 0 bases, leaving 3 bases of the junction unmatched. Germline V lookup: CDR1 DFQATT, CDR2 SNEGSKA (reference sequence). The CDR3 is made up of 14 amino acids.

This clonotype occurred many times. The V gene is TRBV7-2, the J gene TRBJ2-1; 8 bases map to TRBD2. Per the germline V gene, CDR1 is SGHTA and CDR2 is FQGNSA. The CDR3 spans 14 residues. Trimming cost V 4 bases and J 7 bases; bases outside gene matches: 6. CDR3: CASSWSGRINEQFF. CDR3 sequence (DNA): TGTGCCAGCAGCTGGAGCGGGAGAATAAATGAGCAGTTCTTC.

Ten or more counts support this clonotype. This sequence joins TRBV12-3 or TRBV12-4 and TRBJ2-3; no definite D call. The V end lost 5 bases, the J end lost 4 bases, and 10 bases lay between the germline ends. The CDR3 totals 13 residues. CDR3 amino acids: CASSRGSPDTQYF. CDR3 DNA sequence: TGTGCCAGCAGTCGTGGAAGCCCAGATACGCAGTATTTT.

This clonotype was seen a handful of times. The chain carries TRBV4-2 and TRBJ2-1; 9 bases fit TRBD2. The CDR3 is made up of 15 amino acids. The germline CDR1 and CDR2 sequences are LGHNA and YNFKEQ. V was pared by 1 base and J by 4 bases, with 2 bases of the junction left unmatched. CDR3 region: CASSQVLAGYNEQFF. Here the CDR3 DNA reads TGTGCCAGCAGCCAAGTCCTAGCGGGATACAATGAGCAGTTCTTC.

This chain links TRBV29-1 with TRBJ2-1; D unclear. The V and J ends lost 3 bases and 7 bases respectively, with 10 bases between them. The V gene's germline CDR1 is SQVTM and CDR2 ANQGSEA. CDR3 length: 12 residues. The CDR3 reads CSVDRPSNEQFF. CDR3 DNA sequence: TGCAGCGTTGATAGACCTTCGAATGAGCAGTTCTTC.

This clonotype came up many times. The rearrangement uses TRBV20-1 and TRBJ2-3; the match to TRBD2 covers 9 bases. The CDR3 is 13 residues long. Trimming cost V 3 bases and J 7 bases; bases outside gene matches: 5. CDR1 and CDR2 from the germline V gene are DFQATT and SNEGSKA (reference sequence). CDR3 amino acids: CSASQRGANTQYF. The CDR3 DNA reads TGCAGTGCTAGCCAGCGGGGGGCTAATACGCAGTATTTT.

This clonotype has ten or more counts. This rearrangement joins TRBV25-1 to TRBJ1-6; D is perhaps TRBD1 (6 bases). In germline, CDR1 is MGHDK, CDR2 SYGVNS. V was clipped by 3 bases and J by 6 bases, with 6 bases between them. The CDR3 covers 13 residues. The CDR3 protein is CASSDRGNSPLHF. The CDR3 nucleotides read TGTGCCAGCAGTGACAGGGGTAATTCACCCCTCCACTTT.

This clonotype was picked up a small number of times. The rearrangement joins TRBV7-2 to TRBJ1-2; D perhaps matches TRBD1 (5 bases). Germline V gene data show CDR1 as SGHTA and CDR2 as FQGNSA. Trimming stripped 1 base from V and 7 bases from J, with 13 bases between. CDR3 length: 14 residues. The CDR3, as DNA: TGTGCCAGCAGCTTAGGACGCCAGGGTGGTGGCTACACCTTC. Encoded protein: CASSLGRQGGGYTF. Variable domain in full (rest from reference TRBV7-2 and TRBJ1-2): GAGVSQSPSNKVTEKGKDVELRCDPISGHTALYWYRQSLGQGLEFLIYFQGNSAPDKSGLPSDRFSAERTGGSVSTLTIQRTQQEDSAVYLCASSLGRQGGGYTFGSGTRLTVV.

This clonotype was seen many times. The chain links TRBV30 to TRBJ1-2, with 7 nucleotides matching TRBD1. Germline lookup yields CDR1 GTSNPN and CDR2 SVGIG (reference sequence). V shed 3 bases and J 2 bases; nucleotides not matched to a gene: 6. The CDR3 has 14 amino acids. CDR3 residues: CAWRYRGGNYGYTF. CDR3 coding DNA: TGTGCCTGGAGGTACAGGGGCGGGAACTATGGCTACACCTTC.

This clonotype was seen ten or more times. The CDR3: CASSSGQGGNIQYF. The DNA of the CDR3 is TGCGCCAGCAGCTCGGGACAGGGGGGAAACATTCAGTACTTC. The chain joins TRBV5-1 to TRBJ2-4; 11 bases match TRBD1. With V trimmed by 3 bases and J by 6 bases, 2 bases remained unmatched. The CDR3 has 14 amino acids. From germline, CDR1 is SGHRS and CDR2 YFSETQ.

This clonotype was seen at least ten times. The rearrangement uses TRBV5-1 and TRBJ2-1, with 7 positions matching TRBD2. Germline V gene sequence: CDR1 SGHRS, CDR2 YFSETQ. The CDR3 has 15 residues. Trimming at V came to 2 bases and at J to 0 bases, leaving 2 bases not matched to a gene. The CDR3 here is CASSFSGASYNEQFF. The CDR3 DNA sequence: TGCGCCAGCAGCTTCAGCGGGGCCTCCTACAATGAGCAGTTCTTC.

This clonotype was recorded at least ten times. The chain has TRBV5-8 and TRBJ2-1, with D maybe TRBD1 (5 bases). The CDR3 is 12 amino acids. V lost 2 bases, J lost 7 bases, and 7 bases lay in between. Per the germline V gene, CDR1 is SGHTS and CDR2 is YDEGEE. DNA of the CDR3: TGTGCCAGCAGCTTAAAGGGGAATGAGCAGTTCTTC. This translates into CASSLKGNEQFF. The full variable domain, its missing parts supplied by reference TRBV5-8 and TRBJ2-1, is EAGVTQSPTHLIKTRGQQATLRCSPISGHTSVYWYQQALGLGLQFLLWYDEGEERNRGNFPPRFSGRQFPNYSSELNVNALELEDSALYLCASSLKGNEQFFGPGTRLTVL.